The clone carrying this T cell receptor beta chain was found a few times. Its antigen remains unknown. Germline lookup yields CDR1 SGHDT and CDR2 YYEEEE. Trimming left V 3 bases short and J 3 bases short, with 10 bases between. This CDR3 spans 13 amino acids. This record comes from a study of Graves' ophthalmopathy and Graves' hyperthyroidism. The study's findings and limits: Blood also harbored most expanded thyroid clonotypes above 0.001 frequency.

CDR3 regions of TCR beta were amplified from RNA transcripts. A first-round RT-PCR used HTBI primers, followed by a second-round multiplex PCR. TCRdb recomputed calls from the multiplex PCR reads with MiXCR, one row per CDR3 protein. The sample comprises about 1.2 million distinct CDR3 sequences, 35% to 40% of which are singletons, and approximately 10% rests with the top ten. The TCR comes from an adult man with Graves' hyperthyroidism. The sample was peripheral blood or thyroid tissue (not recorded which). This chain uses TRBV5-6 with TRBJ2-7; D gene ambiguous. The CDR3 bases are TGTGCCAGCAGCTATGGTCTGCACTACGAGCAGTACTTC. Translated, it gives CASSYGLHYEQYF.